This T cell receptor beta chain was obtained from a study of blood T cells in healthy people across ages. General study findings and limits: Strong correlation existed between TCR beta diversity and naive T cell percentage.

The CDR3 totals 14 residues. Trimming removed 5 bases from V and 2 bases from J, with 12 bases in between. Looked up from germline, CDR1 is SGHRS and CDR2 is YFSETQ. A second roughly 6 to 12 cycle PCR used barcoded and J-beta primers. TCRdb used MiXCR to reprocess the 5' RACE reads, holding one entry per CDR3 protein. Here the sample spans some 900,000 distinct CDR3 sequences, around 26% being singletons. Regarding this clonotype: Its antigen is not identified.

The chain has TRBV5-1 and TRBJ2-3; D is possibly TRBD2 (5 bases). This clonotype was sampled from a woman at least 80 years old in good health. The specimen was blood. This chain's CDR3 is CASSGGDYTDTQYF. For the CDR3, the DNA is TGCGCCAGCAGTGGCGGAGACTACACAGATACGCAGTATTTT.